These 5 T cell receptor beta chains originate from one sample sequenced in a study of beta chain features in type 1 diabetes. Findings and limits, study-wide: Moderate but significant shortening of TCRB CDR3s was recorded in all four CD4+ subsets from Type 1 diabetes patients.

Of the isolated RNA, all was reverse transcribed, and so the sequenced material was expressed TCRB transcripts. Only in-frame clones appear in the TCRdb table, and some are missing; sequencing was by immunoSEQ multiplex PCR. The sample contains some 700,000 clones, 13% of which appear only once. These receptors have no known antigen. Sequenced input: naive CD4+ T cells from blood. The receptor source for this set is a young man with type 1 diabetes.

In this sample, this clone turned up a few times. The rearrangement links TRBV30 to TRBJ2-7; D gene ambiguous. V dropped 0 bases and J dropped 2 bases, with 5 bases sitting between them. Germline V gene data show CDR1 as GTSNPN and CDR2 as SVGIG (reference sequence). The CDR3 spans 12 residues. As DNA, the CDR3 is TGTGCCTGGAGTGTACACGCCTACGAGCAGTACTTC. As protein: CAWSVHAYEQYF.

This rearrangement joins TRBV9 to TRBJ2-3; D is perhaps TRBD1 (6 bases). This CDR3 comprises 16 residues. Trimming cost V 4 bases and J 4 bases, with 19 bases left between them. CDR1 is SGDLS, CDR2 YYNGEE, per germline. The CDR3 DNA reads as TGTGCCAGCAGCCCAAGGGACACCAGATTCGCAGATACGCAGTATTTT. Translated: CASSPRDTRFADTQYF.

This sequence joins TRBV10-3 and TRBJ1-1; D gene ambiguous. The germline gives CDR1 ENHRY, CDR2 SYGVKD. The V gene lost 0 bases and the J gene lost 7 bases, with 12 bases spanning the gap. The CDR3 covers 14 residues. As DNA, the CDR3 is TGTGCCATCAGTGAGTCAACGCGACGCCTTGAAGCTTTCTTT. Encoded protein: CAISESTRRLEAFF.

This clone was detected a few times. The chain combines TRBV2 with TRBJ2-7; no clear D gene. Germline-derived CDR1 and CDR2 are SNHLY and FYNNEI. V lost 8 bases, J lost 4 bases, and 12 bases lay in between. This CDR3 region has 12 residues. CDR3 residues: CASGQAFYEQYF. The CDR3 bases are TGTGCCAGCGGGCAGGCTTTTTACGAGCAGTACTTC.

V gene TRBV25-1 combines with J gene TRBJ2-7, with D possibly being TRBD2 (6 bases). From germline, CDR1 is MGHDK and CDR2 SYGVNS. V shed 1 base and J shed 5 bases, with 12 bases lying between them. The CDR3 extends over 14 amino acids. The CDR3 region has the DNA TGTGCCAGCAGTGAATTGACGGGAGCCCACGAGCAGTACTTC. Translated: CASSELTGAHEQYF.